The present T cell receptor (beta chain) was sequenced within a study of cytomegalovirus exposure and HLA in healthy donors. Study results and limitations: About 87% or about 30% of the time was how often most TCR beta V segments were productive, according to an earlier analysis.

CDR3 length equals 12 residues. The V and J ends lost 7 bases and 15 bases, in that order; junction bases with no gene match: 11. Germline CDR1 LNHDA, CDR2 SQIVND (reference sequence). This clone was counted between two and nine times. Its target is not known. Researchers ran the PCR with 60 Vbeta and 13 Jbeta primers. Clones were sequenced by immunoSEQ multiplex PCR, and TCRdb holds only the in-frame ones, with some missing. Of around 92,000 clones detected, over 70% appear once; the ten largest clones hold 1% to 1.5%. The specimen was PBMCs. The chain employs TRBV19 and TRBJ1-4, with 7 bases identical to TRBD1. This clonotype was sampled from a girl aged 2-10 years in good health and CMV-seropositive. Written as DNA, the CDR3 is TGTGCCAGTAATCAAGGGGGCGGAGTTTTGTTTTTT. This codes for CASNQGGGVLFF.